Detailed here is one TCR beta chain. The data belong to a study of blood T cell repertoires in COVID-19. Whole-study context: Sites across the United States, Italy and Spain contributed samples from acute and convalescent COVID-19. Sample material is recorded as cDNA or gDNA derived from T cells, B-cell-depleted T cells, or PBMCs.

In the authors' methods: Estimates of nucleated cell counts were drawn from the amplification of reference gene primers. Here immunoSEQ multiplex PCR was the method, and the copy in TCRdb shows in-frame clones only, minus some. D and trimming come from the DNA, and the V and J calls and clone size come from that table. The top ten hold 0.7% to 1% of the sample, which has fewer than 300,000 clones, 70% to 85% seen once. From germline, CDR1 is SGHAT and CDR2 FQNNGV. This CDR3 has 18 amino acids. J gave up 6 bases and V 5 bases, and 16 bases lay outside the gene matches. Patients of the Seattle cohort, enrolled during active infection, were followed longitudinally.

The sample comprised peripheral blood. The sequence was collected from a human donor with COVID-19, enrolled during active disease. The donor label of this sample is uncertain. V is TRBV11-2 and J is TRBJ2-2; 9 bases line up with TRBD2. The CDR3 is CASSPLLAGVSGPGELFF. The CDR3 coding sequence is TGTGCCAGCAGCCCCCTATTAGCGGGAGTATCGGGGCCCGGGGAGCTGTTTTTT.